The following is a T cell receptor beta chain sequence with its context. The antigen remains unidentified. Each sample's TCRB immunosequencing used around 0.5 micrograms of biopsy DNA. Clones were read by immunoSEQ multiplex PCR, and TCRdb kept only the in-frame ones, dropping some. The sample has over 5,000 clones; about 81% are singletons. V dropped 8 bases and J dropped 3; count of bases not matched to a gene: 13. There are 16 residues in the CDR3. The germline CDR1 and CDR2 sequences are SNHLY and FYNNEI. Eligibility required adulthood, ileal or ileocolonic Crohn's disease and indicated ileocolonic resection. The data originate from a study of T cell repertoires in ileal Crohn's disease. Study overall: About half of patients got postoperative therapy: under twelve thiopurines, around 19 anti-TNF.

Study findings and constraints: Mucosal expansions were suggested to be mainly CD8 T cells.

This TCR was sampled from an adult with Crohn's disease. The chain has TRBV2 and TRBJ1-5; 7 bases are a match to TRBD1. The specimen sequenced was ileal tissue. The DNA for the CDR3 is TGTGCCAGCTTCGACAGGGATGGAGAATACAATCAGCCCCAGCATTTT. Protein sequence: CASFDRDGEYNQPQHF.